This entry lists 3 T cell receptor beta chains sequenced from one sample in a study of technical replicates of blood from a handful of donors. Here immunoSEQ multiplex PCR was the method, and the copy in TCRdb shows in-frame clones only, minus some. This table has tens of thousands of clones, 93% appearing once. Sequencing was carried out using T cells isolated from PBMCs. Every receptor here comes from a human donor in good health.

This clone was picked up one time. This chain links TRBV10-2 with TRBJ2-5; D might be TRBD1 (6 bases). The length of the CDR3 is 13 residues. Germline V gene data show CDR1 as WSHSY and CDR2 as SAAADI. V lost 6 bases and J 0 bases, leaving 8 bases between the germline ends. The CDR3 protein is CASRGQNQETQYF. In DNA, the CDR3 is TGCGCCAGCAGGGGACAAAACCAAGAGACCCAGTACTTC.

The chain recombines TRBV6-5 with TRBJ1-2; TRBD1 aligns across 8 bases. The CDR3 totals 14 residues. Germline CDR1 and CDR2: MNHEY and SVGAGI. V lost 5 bases and J lost 4; bases outside the gene matches: 6. The CDR3 DNA reads TGTGCCAGCAGTGGACAGGGTTTAAGCTATGGCTACACCTTC. Its protein is CASSGQGLSYGYTF.

The V gene is TRBV11-2, the J gene TRBJ2-1; 11 bases agree with TRBD1. Losses at the gene ends were 1 base for V and 7 bases for J; bases not matched to a gene: 6. The germline CDR1 and CDR2 sequences are SGHAT and FQNNGV. This CDR3 is built from 16 residues. The CDR3 here is CASSLGGGDRGNEQFF. Here the CDR3 DNA reads TGTGCCAGCAGCTTAGGAGGGGGGGACAGGGGGAATGAGCAGTTCTTC.